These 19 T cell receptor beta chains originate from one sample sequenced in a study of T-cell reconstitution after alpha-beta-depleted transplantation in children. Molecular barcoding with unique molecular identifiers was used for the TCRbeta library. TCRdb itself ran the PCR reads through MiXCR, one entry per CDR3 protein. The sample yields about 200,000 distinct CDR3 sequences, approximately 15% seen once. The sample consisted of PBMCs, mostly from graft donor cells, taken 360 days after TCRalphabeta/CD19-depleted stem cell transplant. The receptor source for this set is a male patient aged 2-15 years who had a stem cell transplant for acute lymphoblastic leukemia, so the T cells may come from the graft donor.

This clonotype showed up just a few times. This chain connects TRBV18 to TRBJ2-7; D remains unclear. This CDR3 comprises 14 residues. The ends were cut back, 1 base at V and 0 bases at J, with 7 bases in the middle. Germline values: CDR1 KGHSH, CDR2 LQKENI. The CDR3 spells CASSPRVSSYEQYF. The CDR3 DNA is TGTGCCAGCTCACCACGCGTGAGCTCCTACGAGCAGTACTTC.

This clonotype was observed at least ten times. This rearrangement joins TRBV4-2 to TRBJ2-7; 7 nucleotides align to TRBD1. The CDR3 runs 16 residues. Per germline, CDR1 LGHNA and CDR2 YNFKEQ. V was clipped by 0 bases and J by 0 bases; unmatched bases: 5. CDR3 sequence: CASSQETRQGSYEQYF. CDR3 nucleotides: TGTGCCAGCAGCCAAGAAACCCGACAGGGCTCCTACGAGCAGTACTTC.

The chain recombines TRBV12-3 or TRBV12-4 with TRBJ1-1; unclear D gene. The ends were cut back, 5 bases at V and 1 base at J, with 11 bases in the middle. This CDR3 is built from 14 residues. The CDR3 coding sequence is TGTGCCAGCAGTATCAGTGGCGGGAACACTGAAGCTTTCTTT. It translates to CASSISGGNTEAFF.

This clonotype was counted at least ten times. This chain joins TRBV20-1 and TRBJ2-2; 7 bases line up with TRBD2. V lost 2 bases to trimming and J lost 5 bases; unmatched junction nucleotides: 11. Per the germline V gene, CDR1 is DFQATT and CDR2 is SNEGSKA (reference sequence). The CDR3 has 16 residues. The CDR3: CSARSRWGGWTGELFF. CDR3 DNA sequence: TGCAGTGCTAGATCCCGGTGGGGGGGATGGACCGGGGAGCTGTTTTTT.

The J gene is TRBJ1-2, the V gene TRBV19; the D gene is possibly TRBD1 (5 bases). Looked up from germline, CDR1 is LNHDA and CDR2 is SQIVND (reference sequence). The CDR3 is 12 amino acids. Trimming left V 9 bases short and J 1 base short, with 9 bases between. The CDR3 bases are TGTGCCAGCGAGACAGATAACTATGGCTACACCTTC. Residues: CASETDNYGYTF.

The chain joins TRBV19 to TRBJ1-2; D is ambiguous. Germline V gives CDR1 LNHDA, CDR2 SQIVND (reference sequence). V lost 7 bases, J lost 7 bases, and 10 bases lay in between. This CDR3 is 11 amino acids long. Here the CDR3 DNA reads TGTGCCAGTATTTCTCAAGCTGGCTACACCTTC. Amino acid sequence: CASISQAGYTF.

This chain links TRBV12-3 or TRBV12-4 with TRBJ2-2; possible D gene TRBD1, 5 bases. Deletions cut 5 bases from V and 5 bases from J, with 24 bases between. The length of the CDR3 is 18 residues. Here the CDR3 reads CASSPLGWGQLGTGELFF. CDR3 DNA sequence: TGTGCCAGCAGTCCCCTGGGCTGGGGCCAACTGGGGACCGGGGAGCTGTTTTTT.

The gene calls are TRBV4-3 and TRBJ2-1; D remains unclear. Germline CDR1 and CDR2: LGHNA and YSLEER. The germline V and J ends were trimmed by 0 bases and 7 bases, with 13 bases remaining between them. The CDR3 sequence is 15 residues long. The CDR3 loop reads CASSQDKWAVNEQFF. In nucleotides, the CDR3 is TGCGCCAGCAGCCAAGATAAATGGGCGGTAAATGAGCAGTTCTTC.

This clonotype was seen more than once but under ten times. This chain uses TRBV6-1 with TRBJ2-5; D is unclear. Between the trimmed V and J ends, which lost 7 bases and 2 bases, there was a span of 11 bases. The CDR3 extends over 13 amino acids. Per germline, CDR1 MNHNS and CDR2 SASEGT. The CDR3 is CASTTRKQETQYF. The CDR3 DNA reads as TGTGCCAGCACAACCCGAAAACAAGAGACCCAGTACTTC.

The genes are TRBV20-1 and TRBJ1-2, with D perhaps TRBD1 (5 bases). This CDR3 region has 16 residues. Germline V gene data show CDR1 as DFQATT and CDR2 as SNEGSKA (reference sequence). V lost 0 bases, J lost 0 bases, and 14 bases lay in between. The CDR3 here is CSARDSPREANYGYTF. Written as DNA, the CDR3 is TGCAGTGCTAGAGATAGTCCCAGGGAAGCTAACTATGGCTACACCTTC.

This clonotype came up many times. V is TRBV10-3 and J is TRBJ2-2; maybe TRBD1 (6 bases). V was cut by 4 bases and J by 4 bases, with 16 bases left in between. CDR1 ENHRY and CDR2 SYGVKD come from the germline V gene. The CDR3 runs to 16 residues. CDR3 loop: CAISGNRDLRTGELFF. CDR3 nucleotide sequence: TGTGCCATCAGTGGGAACAGGGATCTTCGCACCGGGGAGCTGTTTTTT.

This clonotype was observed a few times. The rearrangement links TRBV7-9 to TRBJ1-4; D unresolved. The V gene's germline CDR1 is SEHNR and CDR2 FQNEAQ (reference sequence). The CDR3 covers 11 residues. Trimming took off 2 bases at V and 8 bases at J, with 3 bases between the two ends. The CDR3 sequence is CASSLNEKLFF. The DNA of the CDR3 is TGTGCCAGCAGCTTAAACGAAAAACTGTTTTTT.

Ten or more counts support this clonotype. The CDR3 nucleotides are TGTGCCAGCAGTTTTGGTGGGAGGGCTACCTACAATGAGCAGTTCTTC. This gives the protein CASSFGGRATYNEQFF. J is TRBJ2-1 and V is TRBV12-3 or TRBV12-4; 7 bases fit TRBD2. V was pared by 3 bases and J by 2 bases, with 7 bases of the junction left unmatched. CDR3 length equals 16 residues.

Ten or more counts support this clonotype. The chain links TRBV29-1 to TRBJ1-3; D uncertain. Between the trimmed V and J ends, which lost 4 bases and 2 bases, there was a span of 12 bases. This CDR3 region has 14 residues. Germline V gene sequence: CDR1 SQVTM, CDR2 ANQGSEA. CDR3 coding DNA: TGCAGCGTTGTAAACCGCCAGGCTGGAAACACCATATATTTT. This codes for CSVVNRQAGNTIYF.

The CDR3: CASSYGGIEQYF. For the CDR3, the DNA is TGTGCCAGCAGTTACGGGGGGATCGAGCAGTACTTC. The chain joins TRBV6-2 or TRBV6-3 to TRBJ2-7, with D maybe TRBD2 (6 bases). Between the trimmed V and J ends, which lost 2 bases and 6 bases, there was a span of 8 bases. The V gene's germline CDR1 is MNHEY and CDR2 SVGEGT. This CDR3 region has 12 residues.

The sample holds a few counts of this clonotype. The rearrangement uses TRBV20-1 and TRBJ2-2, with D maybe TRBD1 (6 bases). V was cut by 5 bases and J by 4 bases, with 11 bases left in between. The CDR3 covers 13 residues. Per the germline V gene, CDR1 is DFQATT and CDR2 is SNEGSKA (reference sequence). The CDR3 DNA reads TGCAGTGCTCCCCGACAGGTCACCGGGGAGCTGTTTTTT. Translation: CSAPRQVTGELFF.

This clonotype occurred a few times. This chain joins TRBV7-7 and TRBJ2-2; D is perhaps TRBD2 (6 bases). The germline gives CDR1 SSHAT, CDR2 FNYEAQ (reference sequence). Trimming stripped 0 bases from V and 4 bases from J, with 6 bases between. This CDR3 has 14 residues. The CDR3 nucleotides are TGTGCCAGCAGCTTAGCGGGACTCACCGGGGAGCTGTTTTTT. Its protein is CASSLAGLTGELFF.

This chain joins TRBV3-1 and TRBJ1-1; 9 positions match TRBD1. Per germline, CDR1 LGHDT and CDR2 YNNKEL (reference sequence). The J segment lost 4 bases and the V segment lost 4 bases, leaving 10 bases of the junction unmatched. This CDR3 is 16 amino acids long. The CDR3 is CASSPRRTGGGTEAFF. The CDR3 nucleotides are TGTGCCAGCAGCCCAAGAAGAACAGGGGGCGGCACTGAAGCTTTCTTT.

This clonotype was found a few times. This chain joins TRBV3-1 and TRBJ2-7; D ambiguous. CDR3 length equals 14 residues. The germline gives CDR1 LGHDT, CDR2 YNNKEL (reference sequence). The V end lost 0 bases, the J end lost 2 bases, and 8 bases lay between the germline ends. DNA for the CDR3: TGTGCCAGCAGCCAAGATATGGGTACCTACGAGCAGTACTTC. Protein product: CASSQDMGTYEQYF.